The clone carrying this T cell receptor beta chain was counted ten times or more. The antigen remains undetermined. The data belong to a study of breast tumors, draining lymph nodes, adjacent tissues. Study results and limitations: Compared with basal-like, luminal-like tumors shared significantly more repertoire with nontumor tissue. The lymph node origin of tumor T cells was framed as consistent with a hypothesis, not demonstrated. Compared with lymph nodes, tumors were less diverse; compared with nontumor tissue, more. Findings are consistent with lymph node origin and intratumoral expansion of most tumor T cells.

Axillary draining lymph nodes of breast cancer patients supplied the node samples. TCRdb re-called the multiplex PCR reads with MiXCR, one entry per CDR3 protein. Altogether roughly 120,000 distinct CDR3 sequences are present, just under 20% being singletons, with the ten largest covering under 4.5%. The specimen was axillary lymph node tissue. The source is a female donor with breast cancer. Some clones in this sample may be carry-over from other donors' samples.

Here the CDR3 DNA reads TGCGCCAGCAGCCAAGGGCACCTAGCGCAAAACTACGAGCAGTACTTC. Translation gives CASSQGHLAQNYEQYF. The rearrangement uses TRBV4-1 and TRBJ2-7, with D perhaps TRBD2 (6 bases). CDR1 is MGHRA and CDR2 is YSYEKL in the germline V gene. This CDR3 spans 16 amino acids. The V end was cut by 1 base, the J end by 3 bases, with 16 bases between.